This T cell receptor beta chain was sequenced for a study of T-cell memory formation after mild COVID-19. Study findings and constraints: A balance of CD4 and CD8 characterized clones contracting day 15 to 85, whereas later expanders leaned CD4+. In second-wave clones peaking day 37, SARS-CoV-2 specificity remained unconfirmed.

Comment on this clonotype: Antigen unknown.

The length of the CDR3 is 15 residues. Per the germline V gene, CDR1 is SGHTA and CDR2 is FQGTGA. Trimming took 2 bases from V and 3 from J, leaving 13 bases between them. From the 5' RACE reads, TCRdb called clonotypes with MiXCR, one entry per CDR3 protein. Seen here are under 200,000 distinct CDR3 sequences, 10% to 15% observed once, and the top ten hold about 3.6%. The rearrangement links TRBV7-3 to TRBJ1-2; TRBD1 is a possible D gene (5 bases). The sample consisted of PBMCs or a T cell subset sorted from them (not recorded which). The source of this sequence is a man younger than 35 who had mild COVID-19 (a few samples of this study predate the infection). Cell type and time point are not known. The CDR3 DNA reads as TGTGCCAGCAGCTTATTCGGCAGGGTTGACTATGGCTACACCTTC. The encoded protein is CASSLFGRVDYGYTF.